The rows below give T cell receptor beta chains drawn from one sample of a study of shared clonotypes between healthy human individuals. Data came from immunoSEQ multiplex PCR; TCRdb stores just in-frame clones and leaves some out. The table shows hundreds of thousands of clones, with 95% to 96% occurring only once. Sequenced: naive CD8+ T cells sorted from blood. The source is a woman aged 25 to 39 in good health. The CDR3 runs from the conserved cysteine through the conserved F or W. Each record gives: J gene, D gene, V gene, clone size, CDR3 DNA, CDR3 protein. The D gene is left open where the match is weak. Clone size is given for some rows only: seen once, a few or many times, or a class if the clone is expanded.

j_call: TRBJ2-1
d_call: TRBD2
v_call: TRBV2
clone_size: -
cdr3_nt: TGTGCCAGCAGTTTTTCGGGACTAGCGGGAACCTACAATGAGCAGTTCTTC
cdr3_aa: CASSFSGLAGTYNEQFF

j_call: TRBJ2-7
d_call: -
v_call: TRBV27
clone_size: -
cdr3_nt: TGTGCCAGCAGCGCTCCGGGCAGGGGCTACGAGCAGTACTTC
cdr3_aa: CASSAPGRGYEQYF

j_call: TRBJ2-1
d_call: TRBD2
v_call: TRBV5-8
clone_size: -
cdr3_nt: TGTGCCAGCAGCTTCCTTTACGGGGGGAATGAGCAGTTCTTC
cdr3_aa: CASSFLYGGNEQFF

j_call: TRBJ1-1
d_call: -
v_call: TRBV27
clone_size: -
cdr3_nt: TGTGCCAGCAGTAAAGGGGCTCGCACTGAAGCTTTCTTT
cdr3_aa: CASSKGARTEAFF

j_call: TRBJ2-3
d_call: TRBD2
v_call: TRBV28
clone_size: -
cdr3_nt: TGTGCCAGCAGTTTCCTAGCGGGACTCGCAGATACGCAGTATTTT
cdr3_aa: CASSFLAGLADTQYF

j_call: TRBJ2-1
d_call: -
v_call: TRBV7-8
clone_size: -
cdr3_nt: TGTGCCAGCAGCTTAGTAGAAGAGCAGTTCTTC
cdr3_aa: CASSLVEEQFF

j_call: TRBJ1-1
d_call: -
v_call: TRBV28
clone_size: -
cdr3_nt: TGTGCCTCCCAACTGGGGTCAACTTACACTGAAGCTTTCTTT
cdr3_aa: CASQLGSTYTEAFF

j_call: TRBJ2-1
d_call: TRBD1
v_call: TRBV7-9
clone_size: once
cdr3_nt: TGTGCCAGCAGCTTCCCGGGACAGGGCATAATTGAGCAGTTCTTC
cdr3_aa: CASSFPGQGIIEQFF

j_call: TRBJ2-7
d_call: TRBD1
v_call: TRBV9
clone_size: -
cdr3_nt: TGTGCCAGCAGCGTAGATTGGACAGGGGGCTTTTACGAGCAGTACTTC
cdr3_aa: CASSVDWTGGFYEQYF

j_call: TRBJ2-7
d_call: -
v_call: TRBV5-1
clone_size: -
cdr3_nt: TGCGCCAGCAGCTTGGAGGCCCCCTACGAGCAGTACTTC
cdr3_aa: CASSLEAPYEQYF

j_call: TRBJ1-1
d_call: -
v_call: TRBV27
clone_size: -
cdr3_nt: TGTGCCAGCAGTTTCGACAGCAAGAACACTGAAGCTTTCTTT
cdr3_aa: CASSFDSKNTEAFF

j_call: TRBJ1-1
d_call: -
v_call: TRBV25-1
clone_size: -
cdr3_nt: TGTGCCAGCAGTGAATACGGGCAGCTGAACACTGAAGCTTTCTTT
cdr3_aa: CASSEYGQLNTEAFF

j_call: TRBJ2-2
d_call: -
v_call: TRBV27
clone_size: -
cdr3_nt: TGTGCCAGCAAGTGGGTCGGGGAGCTGTTTTTT
cdr3_aa: CASKWVGELFF

j_call: TRBJ2-7
d_call: TRBD2
v_call: TRBV4-1
clone_size: -
cdr3_nt: TGCGCCAGCAGCCCACGCCTAGCGGGAGGTTTTCCGTCCGAGCAGTACTTC
cdr3_aa: CASSPRLAGGFPSEQYF

j_call: TRBJ1-3
d_call: -
v_call: TRBV30
clone_size: -
cdr3_nt: TGTGCCTGGAGTGAGGAGGGACTCTCTGGAAACACCATATATTTT
cdr3_aa: CAWSEEGLSGNTIYF

j_call: TRBJ2-1
d_call: TRBD2
v_call: TRBV18
clone_size: once
cdr3_nt: TGTGCCAGCTCAACTAGCGGGAGGGGTTACAATGAGCAGTTCTTC
cdr3_aa: CASSTSGRGYNEQFF

j_call: TRBJ2-7
d_call: -
v_call: TRBV7-8
clone_size: -
cdr3_nt: TGTGCCAGCAGCTTAACGGGAGAAAGCTACGAGCAGTACTTC
cdr3_aa: CASSLTGESYEQYF

j_call: TRBJ2-5
d_call: -
v_call: TRBV28
clone_size: -
cdr3_nt: TGTGCCAGCAGTTTATTAAAGTCCGGGACAACCCTGGGAGAGACCCAGTACTTC
cdr3_aa: CASSLLKSGTTLGETQYF

j_call: TRBJ2-3
d_call: TRBD2
v_call: TRBV13
clone_size: -
cdr3_nt: TGTGCCAGCAGCCCACTAGCGGGAGAAGGCACAGATACGCAGTATTTT
cdr3_aa: CASSPLAGEGTDTQYF

j_call: TRBJ2-7
d_call: -
v_call: TRBV27
clone_size: -
cdr3_nt: TGTGCCAGCAGTCACGGGTCTTCCTACGAGCAGTACTTC
cdr3_aa: CASSHGSSYEQYF

j_call: TRBJ2-1
d_call: TRBD1
v_call: TRBV10-3
clone_size: -
cdr3_nt: TGTGCCATCAGTGAGTCCGGACAGGGAACCGGTGAGCAGTTCTTC
cdr3_aa: CAISESGQGTGEQFF

j_call: TRBJ2-1
d_call: TRBD2
v_call: TRBV27
clone_size: few
cdr3_nt: TGTGCCAGCAGTCTGGGACTAGCGGGATACAATGAGCAGTTCTTC
cdr3_aa: CASSLGLAGYNEQFF

j_call: TRBJ2-1
d_call: TRBD2
v_call: TRBV27
clone_size: -
cdr3_nt: TGTGCCAGCAACCCCGGGACTAGCGGGAGGGCCATTGAGCAGTTCTTC
cdr3_aa: CASNPGTSGRAIEQFF

j_call: TRBJ2-5
d_call: -
v_call: TRBV13
clone_size: -
cdr3_nt: TGTGCCAGCAGCTCTGGGACCGGAAAGGGGACCCAGTACTTC
cdr3_aa: CASSSGTGKGTQYF

j_call: TRBJ1-4
d_call: TRBD1
v_call: TRBV10-3
clone_size: -
cdr3_nt: TGTGCCATCAGTCCCGGGACAGGGATTAGCGAAAAACTGTTTTTT
cdr3_aa: CAISPGTGISEKLFF

j_call: TRBJ2-7
d_call: TRBD2
v_call: TRBV7-2
clone_size: -
cdr3_nt: TGTGCCAGCAGCTTAGCCGGGCTAGCGGGAGGTCCCCCCTACGAGCAGTACTTC
cdr3_aa: CASSLAGLAGGPPYEQYF

j_call: TRBJ2-7
d_call: -
v_call: TRBV7-2
clone_size: -
cdr3_nt: TGTGCCAGCAGCTTAGCTTCGGGAGACTACGAGCAGTACTTC
cdr3_aa: CASSLASGDYEQYF

j_call: TRBJ2-2
d_call: -
v_call: TRBV7-6
clone_size: -
cdr3_nt: TGTGCCAGCAGCTTAGGGACAAGGAACACCGGGGAGCTGTTTTTT
cdr3_aa: CASSLGTRNTGELFF

j_call: TRBJ2-6
d_call: -
v_call: TRBV13
clone_size: -
cdr3_nt: TGTGCCAGCAGTGTAGGATACGCAGGGGCCAACGTCCTGACTTTC
cdr3_aa: CASSVGYAGANVLTF

j_call: TRBJ2-2
d_call: -
v_call: TRBV2
clone_size: -
cdr3_nt: TGTGCCACGTGGGCCGGGGAGCTGTTTTTT
cdr3_aa: CATWAGELFF